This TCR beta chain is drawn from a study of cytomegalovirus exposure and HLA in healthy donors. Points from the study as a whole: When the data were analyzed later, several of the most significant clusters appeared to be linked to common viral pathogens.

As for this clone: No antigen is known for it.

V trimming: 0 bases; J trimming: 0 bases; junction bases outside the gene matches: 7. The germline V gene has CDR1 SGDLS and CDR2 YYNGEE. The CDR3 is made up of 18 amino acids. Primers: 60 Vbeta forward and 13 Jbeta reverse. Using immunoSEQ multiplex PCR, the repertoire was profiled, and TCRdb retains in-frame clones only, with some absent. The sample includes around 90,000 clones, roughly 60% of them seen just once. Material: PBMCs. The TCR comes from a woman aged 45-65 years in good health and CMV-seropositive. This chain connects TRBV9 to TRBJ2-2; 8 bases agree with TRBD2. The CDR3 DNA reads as TGTGCCAGCAGCGTAGCAGGACTAGCTCTCGCGAACACCGGGGAGCTGTTTTTT. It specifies CASSVAGLALANTGELFF.